This T cell receptor beta chain was captured by sequencing in a study of CD8 T cells in ankylosing spondylitis. The length of the CDR3 is 17 residues. Trimming pared 2 bases from V and 0 bases from J, leaving 14 bases between. CDR1 is SGHRS, CDR2 YFSETQ, per germline. Each CDR3 protein gets one entry after TCRdb re-called the 5' RACE reads with MiXCR. The table shows 340,000 or so distinct CDR3 sequences, with 14% to 15% occurring only once. Sequenced material: blood, either unsorted or a sorted T cell fraction (not recorded which). The rearrangement uses TRBV5-1 and TRBJ2-2; a weak D match, TRBD2 (7 bases). This sequence was found in a male donor with ankylosing spondylitis or in good health (not recorded which). Here the CDR3 DNA reads TGCGCCAGCAGCTTCCAAACGGGGGGCGCGAACACCGGGGAGCTGTTTTTT. Encoded protein: CASSFQTGGANTGELFF.